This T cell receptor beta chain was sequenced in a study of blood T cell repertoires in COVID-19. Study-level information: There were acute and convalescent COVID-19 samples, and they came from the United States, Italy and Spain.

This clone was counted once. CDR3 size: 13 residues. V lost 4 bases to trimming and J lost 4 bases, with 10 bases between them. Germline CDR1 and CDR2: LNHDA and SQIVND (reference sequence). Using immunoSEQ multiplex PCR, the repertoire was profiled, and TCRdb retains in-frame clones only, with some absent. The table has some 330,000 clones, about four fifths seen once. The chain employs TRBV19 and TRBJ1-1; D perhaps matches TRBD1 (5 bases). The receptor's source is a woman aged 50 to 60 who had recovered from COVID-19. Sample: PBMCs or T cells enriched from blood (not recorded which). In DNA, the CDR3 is TGTGCCAGTAGTAGAAGGGGTATCACTGAAGCTTTCTTT. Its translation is CASSRRGITEAFF. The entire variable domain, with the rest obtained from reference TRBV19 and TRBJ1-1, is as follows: DGGITQSPKYLFRKEGQNVTLSCEQNLNHDAMYWYRQDPGQGLRLIYYSQIVNDFQKGDIAEGYSVSREKKESFPLTVTSAQKNPTAFYLCASSRRGITEAFFGQGTRLTVV.